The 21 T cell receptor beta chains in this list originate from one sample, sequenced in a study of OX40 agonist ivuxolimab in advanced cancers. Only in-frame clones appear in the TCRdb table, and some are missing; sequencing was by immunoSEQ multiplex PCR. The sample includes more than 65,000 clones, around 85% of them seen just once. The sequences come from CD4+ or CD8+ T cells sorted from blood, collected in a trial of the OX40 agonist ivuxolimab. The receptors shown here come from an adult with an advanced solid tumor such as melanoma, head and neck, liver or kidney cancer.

The CDR3 DNA is TGTGCCAGCAGCTTATCGGGGAACACTGAAGCTTTCTTT. Translation: CASSLSGNTEAFF. The chain carries TRBV11-2 and TRBJ1-1, with D uncertain. CDR3 length equals 13 residues. The V gene lost 2 bases and the J gene lost 1 base, with 5 bases spanning the gap. Germline values: CDR1 SGHAT, CDR2 FQNNGV.

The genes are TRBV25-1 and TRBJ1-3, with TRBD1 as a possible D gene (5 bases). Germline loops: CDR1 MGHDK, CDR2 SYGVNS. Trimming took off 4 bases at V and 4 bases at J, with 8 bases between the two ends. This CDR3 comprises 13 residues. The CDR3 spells CASSGGSGNTIYF. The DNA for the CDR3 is TGTGCCAGCAGTGGGGGCTCCGGAAACACCATATATTTT.

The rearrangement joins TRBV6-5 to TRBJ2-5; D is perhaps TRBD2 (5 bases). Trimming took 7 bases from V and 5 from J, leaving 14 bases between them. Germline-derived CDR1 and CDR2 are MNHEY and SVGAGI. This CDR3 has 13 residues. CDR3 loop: CASIEEGWETQYF. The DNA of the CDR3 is TGTGCCAGCATAGAAGAGGGTTGGGAGACCCAGTACTTC.

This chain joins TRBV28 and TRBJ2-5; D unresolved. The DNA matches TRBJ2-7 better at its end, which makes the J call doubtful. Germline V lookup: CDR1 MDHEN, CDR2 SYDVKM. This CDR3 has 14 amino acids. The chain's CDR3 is CASSIPSLGYEQYF. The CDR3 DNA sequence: TGTGCCAGCAGTATCCCCTCCTTAGGGTACGAGCAGTACTTC.

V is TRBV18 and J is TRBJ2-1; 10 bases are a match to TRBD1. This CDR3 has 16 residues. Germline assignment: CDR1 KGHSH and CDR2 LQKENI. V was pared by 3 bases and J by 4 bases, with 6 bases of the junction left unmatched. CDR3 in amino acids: CASSPSTGGRYNEQFF. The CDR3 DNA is TGTGCCAGCTCACCCTCGACAGGGGGCCGGTACAATGAGCAGTTCTTC.

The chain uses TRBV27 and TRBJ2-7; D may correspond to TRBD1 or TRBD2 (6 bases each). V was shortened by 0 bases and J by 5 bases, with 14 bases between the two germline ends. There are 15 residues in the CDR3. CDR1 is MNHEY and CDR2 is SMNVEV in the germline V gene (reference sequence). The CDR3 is CASSLSGGLGHEQYF. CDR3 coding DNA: TGTGCCAGCAGTTTATCGGGGGGCTTGGGCCACGAGCAGTACTTC.

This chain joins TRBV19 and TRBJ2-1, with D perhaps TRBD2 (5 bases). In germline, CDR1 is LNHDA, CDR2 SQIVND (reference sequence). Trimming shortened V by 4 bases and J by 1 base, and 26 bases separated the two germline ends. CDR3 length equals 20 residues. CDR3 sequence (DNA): TGTGCCAGTAGTAAAAAAGCCTCCATAGCGCTTTTCCTATCCTACAATGAGCAGTTCTTC. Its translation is CASSKKASIALFLSYNEQFF.

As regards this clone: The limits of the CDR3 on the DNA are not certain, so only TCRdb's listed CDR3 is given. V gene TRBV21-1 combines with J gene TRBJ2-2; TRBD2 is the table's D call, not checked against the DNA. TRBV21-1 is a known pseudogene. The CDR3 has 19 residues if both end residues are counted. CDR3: CASSKPPRVARGNTGELFF.

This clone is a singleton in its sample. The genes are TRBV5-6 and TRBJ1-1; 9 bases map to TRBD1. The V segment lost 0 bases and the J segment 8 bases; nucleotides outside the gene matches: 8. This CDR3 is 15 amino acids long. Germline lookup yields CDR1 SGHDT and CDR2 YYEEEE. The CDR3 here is CASSLGGQGREEAFF. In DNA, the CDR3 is TGTGCCAGCAGCTTGGGTGGACAGGGGAGAGAGGAAGCTTTCTTT.

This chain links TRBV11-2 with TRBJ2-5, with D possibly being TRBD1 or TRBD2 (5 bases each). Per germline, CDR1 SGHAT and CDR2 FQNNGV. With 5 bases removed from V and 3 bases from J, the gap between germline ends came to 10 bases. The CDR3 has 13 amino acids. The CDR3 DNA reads TGTGCCAGCAGCCCCGGGGCTAAAGAGACCCAGTACTTC. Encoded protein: CASSPGAKETQYF.

Here the CDR3 reads CASSYLLTGGRNEQFF. The CDR3 nucleotides read TGTGCCAGTAGTTATTTGCTTACAGGGGGTCGCAATGAGCAGTTCTTC. The chain couples TRBV19 to TRBJ2-1, with 8 bases identical to TRBD1. The CDR3 runs 16 residues. With 5 bases clipped from V and 6 bases from J, the junction kept 12 bases outside the gene matches. The germline gives CDR1 LNHDA, CDR2 SQIVND (reference sequence).

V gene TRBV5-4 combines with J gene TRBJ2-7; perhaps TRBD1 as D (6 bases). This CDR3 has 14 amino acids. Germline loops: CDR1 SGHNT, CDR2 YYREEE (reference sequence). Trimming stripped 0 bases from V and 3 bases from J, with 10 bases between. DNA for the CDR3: TGTGCCAGCAGCTTGGGGGGGCGATTCTACGAGCAGTACGTC. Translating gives CASSLGGRFYEQYV.

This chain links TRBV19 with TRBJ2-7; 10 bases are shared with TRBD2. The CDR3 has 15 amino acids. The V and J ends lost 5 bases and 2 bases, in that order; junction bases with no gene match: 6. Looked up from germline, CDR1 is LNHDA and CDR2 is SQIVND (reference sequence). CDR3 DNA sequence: TGTGCCAGTAGTGACCTAGCGGGAGTCACCTACGAGCAGTACTTC. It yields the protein CASSDLAGVTYEQYF.

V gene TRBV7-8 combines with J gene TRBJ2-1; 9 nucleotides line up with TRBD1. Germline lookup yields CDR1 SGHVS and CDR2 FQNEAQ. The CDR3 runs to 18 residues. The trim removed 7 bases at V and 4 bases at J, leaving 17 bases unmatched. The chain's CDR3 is CASISTTGGISTYNEQFF. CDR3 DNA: TGTGCCAGCATCTCGACGACAGGGGGAATTTCAACTTACAATGAGCAGTTCTTC. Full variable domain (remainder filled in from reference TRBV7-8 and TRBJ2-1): GAGVSQSPRYKVAKRGQDVALRCDPISGHVSLFWYQQALGQGPEFLTYFQNEAQLDKSGLPSDRFFAERPEGSVSTLKIQRTQQEDSAVYLCASISTTGGISTYNEQFFGPGTRLTVL.

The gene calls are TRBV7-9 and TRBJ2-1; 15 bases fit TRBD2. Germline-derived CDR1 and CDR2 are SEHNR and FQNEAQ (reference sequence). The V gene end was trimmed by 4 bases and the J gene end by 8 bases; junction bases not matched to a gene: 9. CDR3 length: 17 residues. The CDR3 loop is CASSYVPGLAGGDEQFF. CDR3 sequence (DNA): TGTGCCAGCAGCTATGTCCCGGGACTAGCGGGAGGCGATGAGCAGTTCTTC.

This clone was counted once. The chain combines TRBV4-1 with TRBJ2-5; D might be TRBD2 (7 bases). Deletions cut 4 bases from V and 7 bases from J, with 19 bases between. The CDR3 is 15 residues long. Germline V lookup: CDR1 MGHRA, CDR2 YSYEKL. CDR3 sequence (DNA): TGCGCCAGCAGCCTCGGACCGGGGGGCGGGGGGACCCAGTACTTC. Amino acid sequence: CASSLGPGGGGTQYF.

In nucleotides, the CDR3 is TGTGCCAGCAGTGTGCGGGGGGGACAGGGAAGGTCCACGCAGTATTTT. Translated: CASSVRGGQGRSTQYF. The chain links TRBV2 to TRBJ2-3; D may correspond to TRBD1 or TRBD2 (9 bases each). This CDR3 is built from 16 residues. Germline values: CDR1 SNHLY, CDR2 FYNNEI. V lost 4 bases to trimming and J lost 9 bases, with 23 bases between them.

CDR3 loop: CASSLRLAGTDTQYF. CDR3 nucleotides: TGTGCCAGCAGTTTACGTCTAGCGGGGACAGATACGCAGTATTTT. V gene TRBV27 combines with J gene TRBJ2-3; 9 bases are shared with TRBD2. Germline V gene data show CDR1 as MNHEY and CDR2 as SMNVEV (reference sequence). The CDR3 is made up of 15 amino acids. V lost 2 bases, J lost 3 bases, and 3 bases stayed unmatched.

The CDR3 DNA reads TGTGCCGTCCAAAAAACGGATTGGTCCTACGAGCAGTACTTC. Translation gives CAVQKTDWSYEQYF. V and J are TRBV10-3 and TRBJ2-7, with unresolved D. This CDR3 is built from 14 residues. V was pared by 11 bases and J by 1 base, with 18 bases between. The V gene's germline CDR1 is ENHRY and CDR2 SYGVKD.

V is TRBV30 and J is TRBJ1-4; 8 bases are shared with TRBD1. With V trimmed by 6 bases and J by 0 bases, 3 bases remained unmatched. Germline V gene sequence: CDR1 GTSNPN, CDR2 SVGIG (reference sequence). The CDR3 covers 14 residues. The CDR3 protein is CACTGGATNEKLFF. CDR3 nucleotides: TGTGCCTGTACAGGGGGGGCAACTAATGAAAAACTGTTTTTT.

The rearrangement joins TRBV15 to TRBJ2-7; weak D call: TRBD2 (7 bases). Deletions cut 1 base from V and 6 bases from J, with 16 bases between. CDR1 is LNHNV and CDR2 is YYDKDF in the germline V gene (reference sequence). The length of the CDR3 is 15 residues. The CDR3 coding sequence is TGTGCCACCAGCAGAGGCGGGACGGGGGGCCGCGAGCAGTACTTC. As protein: CATSRGGTGGREQYF.